These 22 T cell receptor beta chains originate from one sample sequenced in a study of early T cells in non-severe SARS-CoV-2 infection. TCRdb reanalysed the 5' RACE reads using MiXCR and keeps one entry per CDR3 protein. The profile shows 30,000 to 35,000 distinct CDR3 sequences, about 4.7% of them singletons. The specimen sequenced was whole blood. The receptor set was obtained from an adult who was a healthcare worker with PCR-confirmed SARS-CoV-2 infection or an uninfected control (not recorded which).

This chain connects TRBV12-3 or TRBV12-4 to TRBJ1-4; D is ambiguous. V was clipped by 6 bases and J by 8 bases, with 16 bases between them. The CDR3 loop spans 14 amino acids. The CDR3 DNA sequence: TGTGCCAGCAGGTCCGATTGGGTAGGGGAAAAACTGTTTTTT. Translated, it gives CASRSDWVGEKLFF.

This clonotype was detected ten times or more. The chain joins TRBV7-9 to TRBJ2-7; perhaps TRBD1 as D (5 bases). Trimming took 6 bases from V and 11 from J, leaving 14 bases between them. Germline CDR1 SEHNR, CDR2 FQNEAQ (reference sequence). This CDR3 is 11 amino acids long. This CDR3 reads CASSSQWGKYF. CDR3 coding DNA: TGTGCCAGCAGTTCCCAGTGGGGCAAGTACTTC. The complete variable domain, with remaining parts taken from reference TRBV7-9 and TRBJ2-7, reads DTGVSQNPRHKITKRGQNVTFRCDPISEHNRLYWYRQTLGQGPEFLTYFQNEAQLEKSRLLSDRFSAERPKGSFSTLEIQRTEQGDSAMYLCASSSQWGKYFGPGTRLTVT.

This clonotype occurred many times. The CDR3 sequence is CASSAGQGAANYGYTF. CDR3 in DNA: TGTGCCAGCAGCGCCGGACAGGGGGCGGCCAACTATGGCTACACCTTC. The V call is TRBV9, the J call TRBJ1-2; 11 bases are a match to TRBD1. There are 16 residues in the CDR3. The ends lost 3 bases at V and 2 bases at J; junction bases unmatched: 6. Germline V lookup: CDR1 SGDLS, CDR2 YYNGEE.

This chain uses TRBV6-2 or TRBV6-3 with TRBJ2-3; TRBD1 aligns across 7 bases. CDR3 length equals 12 residues. Germline V gene sequence: CDR1 MNHEY, CDR2 SVGEGT. The V gene end was trimmed by 5 bases and the J gene end by 6 bases; junction bases not matched to a gene: 2. CDR3 coding DNA: TGTGCCAGCAGTGGGGACAGTGATACGCAGTATTTT. Encoded protein: CASSGDSDTQYF.

Many counts were recorded for this clonotype. CDR3 coding DNA: TGTGCCAGCAGTTCTTCCCTACAGGGGAGCTCCTACAATGAGCAGTTCTTC. Its translation is CASSSSLQGSSYNEQFF. This chain links TRBV6-2 or TRBV6-3 with TRBJ2-1; 7 bases align to TRBD1. The length of the CDR3 is 17 residues. Trimming took 4 bases from V and 0 from J; bases not matched to a gene: 9. From germline, CDR1 is MNHEY and CDR2 SVGEGT.

This clonotype has at least ten counts. The chain links TRBV10-1 to TRBJ2-7; D perhaps matches TRBD1 (6 bases). Trimming cost V 3 bases and J 3 bases, with 12 bases left between them. This CDR3 spans 14 amino acids. Germline V gives CDR1 WNHNN, CDR2 SYGVQD (reference sequence). Here the CDR3 reads CASSENRDGYEQYF. The CDR3 DNA reads TGCGCCAGCAGTGAAAACAGGGACGGCTACGAGCAGTACTTC.

This clonotype occurred many times. The chain carries TRBV7-2 and TRBJ2-7; 8 bases map to TRBD1. V trimming: 1 base; J trimming: 0 bases; junction bases outside the gene matches: 2. This CDR3 has 15 residues. Germline assignment: CDR1 SGHTA and CDR2 FQGNSA. CDR3 nucleotides: TGTGCCAGCAGCTTAGGGACAGGGAGCTCCTACGAGCAGTACTTC. It yields the protein CASSLGTGSSYEQYF.

This clonotype was seen many times. The V call is TRBV9, the J call TRBJ1-2, with TRBD1 identical over 9 bases. The trim removed 0 bases at V and 5 bases at J, leaving 2 bases unmatched. Germline lookup yields CDR1 SGDLS and CDR2 YYNGEE. This CDR3 comprises 14 residues. The CDR3 protein is CASSVEDRGYGYTF. For the CDR3, the DNA is TGTGCCAGCAGCGTAGAAGACAGGGGGTATGGCTACACCTTC.

This clonotype was recorded many times. One end of the junction does not line up with germline, which may come from a read error. The chain has TRBV7-9 and TRBJ2-7, with D perhaps TRBD1 (6 bases). CDR1 SEHNR and CDR2 FQNEAQ come from the germline V gene (reference sequence). The CDR3 length is 12 residues. Here the CDR3 DNA reads TGTGCCAGCAGCGCACCAAGTTCGGACAGCGTCTTC. This translates into CASSAPSSDSVF.

This clonotype was seen at least ten times. V is TRBV12-3 or TRBV12-4 and J is TRBJ2-2; D is perhaps TRBD2 (6 bases). V lost 4 bases and J lost 1, with 7 bases in between. The CDR3 has 14 amino acids. CDR3 sequence reads: CASSWDLNTGELFF. The CDR3 nucleotides read TGTGCCAGCAGTTGGGACTTGAACACCGGGGAGCTGTTTTTT.

This sequence joins TRBV27 and TRBJ2-2; the D is unclear. The CDR3 is made up of 13 amino acids. Trimming took 3 bases from V and 3 from J, leaving 5 bases between them. Germline V gives CDR1 MNHEY, CDR2 SMNVEV (reference sequence). The CDR3 spells CASSFDHTGELFF. DNA of the CDR3: TGTGCCAGCAGTTTTGACCACACCGGGGAGCTGTTTTTT.

This clonotype has ten or more counts. The chain has TRBV29-1 and TRBJ2-5, with D possibly being TRBD2 (6 bases). With 6 bases removed from V and 3 bases from J, the gap between germline ends came to 17 bases. CDR1 is SQVTM, CDR2 ANQGSEA, per germline. This CDR3 is 14 amino acids long. The CDR3 nucleotides are TGCAGCGTCAGTACGGGACTTTTTGAAGAGACCCAGTACTTC. Residues: CSVSTGLFEETQYF.

This clonotype was counted a few times. This sequence joins TRBV28 and TRBJ1-4, with TRBD1 identical over 7 bases. The CDR3 spans 14 residues. V dropped 6 bases and J dropped 5; count of bases not matched to a gene: 6. The V gene's germline CDR1 is MDHEN and CDR2 SYDVKM. CDR3 coding DNA: TGTGCCAGCAGCTACCGGGACAGAAATGAAAAACTGTTTTTT. As protein: CASSYRDRNEKLFF.

The chain combines TRBV12-3 or TRBV12-4 with TRBJ2-3; 7 nucleotides match TRBD1. The CDR3 length is 14 residues. V lost 5 bases and J lost 2; bases outside the gene matches: 4. The CDR3 region is CASSVGTVTDTQYF. The CDR3 DNA reads TGTGCCAGCAGTGTCGGGACAGTCACAGATACGCAGTATTTT.

This sequence joins TRBV11-2 and TRBJ1-4, with D possibly TRBD1 on 5 matching bases. V was trimmed by 3 bases and J by 4 bases, leaving 15 bases between them. The CDR3 is 16 amino acids. Germline CDR1 and CDR2: SGHAT and FQNNGV. CDR3 sequence: CASSFGAGPDNEKLFF. CDR3 bases: TGTGCCAGCAGCTTCGGGGCAGGGCCCGATAATGAAAAACTGTTTTTT.

This clonotype was detected many times. This chain links TRBV29-1 with TRBJ2-7; 8 positions agree with TRBD1. Germline CDR1 and CDR2: SQVTM and ANQGSEA. CDR3 length equals 14 residues. V gave up 4 bases and J gave up 0 bases; unmatched junction bases: 5. This chain's CDR3 is CSVARTGNSYEQYF. DNA for the CDR3: TGCAGCGTTGCGAGGACAGGGAACTCCTACGAGCAGTACTTC.

This clonotype was counted many times. The CDR3 nucleotides read TGCAGTGCTAGAGCTGGGGGGCGAGAGACCCAGTACTTC. This gives the protein CSARAGGRETQYF. The J gene is TRBJ2-5, the V gene TRBV20-1; tentatively, D is TRBD1 or TRBD2 (6 bases each). CDR3 length equals 13 residues. Germline V gives CDR1 DFQATT, CDR2 SNEGSKA (reference sequence). V was cut by 1 base and J by 4 bases, with 10 bases left in between.

The V gene is TRBV3-1, the J gene TRBJ2-3, with D possibly being TRBD2 (5 bases). Trimming left V 1 base short and J 2 bases short, with 10 bases between. The CDR3 is made up of 15 amino acids. The germline V gene encodes CDR1 LGHDT and CDR2 YNNKEL (reference sequence). CDR3 protein: CASSQGRVATDTQYF. The CDR3 bases are TGTGCCAGCAGCCAAGGGCGGGTCGCCACAGATACGCAGTATTTT.

This clonotype was counted at least ten times. V and J are TRBV5-5 and TRBJ1-2; D unclear. The CDR3 consists of 15 residues. Looked up from germline, CDR1 is SGHKS and CDR2 is YYEKEE (reference sequence). Deletions cut 2 bases from V and 0 bases from J, with 11 bases between. CDR3 sequence (DNA): TGTGCCAGCAGCTTAGGAGGGCCGGCTAACTATGGCTACACCTTC. This codes for CASSLGGPANYGYTF. The full variable domain, rest sourced from reference TRBV5-5 and TRBJ1-2, is DAGVTQSPTHLIKTRGQQVTLRCSPISGHKSVSWYQQVLGQGPQFIFQYYEKEERGRGNFPDRFSARQFPNYSSELNVNALLLGDSALYLCASSLGGPANYGYTFGSGTRLTVV.

At least ten counts were recorded for this clonotype. The J gene is TRBJ1-1, the V gene TRBV12-3 or TRBV12-4; 9 bases fit TRBD1. V dropped 5 bases and J dropped 4; count of bases not matched to a gene: 5. The CDR3 extends over 14 amino acids. The CDR3 spells CASSRTGEVTEAFF. The CDR3 DNA sequence: TGTGCCAGCAGTCGGACAGGGGAGGTCACTGAAGCTTTCTTT.

In its sample, this clonotype was seen many times. This rearrangement joins TRBV7-9 to TRBJ1-6, with TRBD1 as a possible D gene (6 bases). CDR3 size: 15 residues. CDR1 and CDR2 (germline): SEHNR, FQNEAQ (reference sequence). The ends were cut back, 5 bases at V and 7 bases at J, with 15 bases in the middle. Here the CDR3 DNA reads TGTGCCAGCAGCCCGAGGGGGGAGACCAATTCACCCCTCCACTTT. It is translated as CASSPRGETNSPLHF.

This clonotype was recorded a few times. The chain is built from TRBV5-1 and TRBJ2-7; D ambiguous. This CDR3 has 12 amino acids. Germline CDR1 and CDR2: SGHRS and YFSETQ. Trimming took 4 bases from V and 0 from J, leaving 5 bases between them. CDR3 sequence: CASSPGSYEQYF. In DNA, the CDR3 is TGCGCCAGCAGCCCAGGCTCCTACGAGCAGTACTTC.